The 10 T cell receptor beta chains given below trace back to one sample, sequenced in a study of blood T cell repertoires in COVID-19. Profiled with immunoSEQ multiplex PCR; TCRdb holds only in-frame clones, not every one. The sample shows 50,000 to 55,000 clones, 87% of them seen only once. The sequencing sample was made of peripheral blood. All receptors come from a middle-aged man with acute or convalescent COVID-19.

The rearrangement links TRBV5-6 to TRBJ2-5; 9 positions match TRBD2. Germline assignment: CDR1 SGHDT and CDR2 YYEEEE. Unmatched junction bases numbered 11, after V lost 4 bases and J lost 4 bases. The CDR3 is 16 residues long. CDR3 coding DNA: TGTGCCAGCAGCCGTTTTGGACTAGCGCTTGGAGAGACCCAGTACTTC. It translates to CASSRFGLALGETQYF.

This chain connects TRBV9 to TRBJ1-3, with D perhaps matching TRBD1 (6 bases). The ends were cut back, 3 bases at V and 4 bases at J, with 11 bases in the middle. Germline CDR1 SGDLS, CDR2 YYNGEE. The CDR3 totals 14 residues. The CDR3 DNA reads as TGTGCCAGCAGCGGGACAGCCTACGGAAACACCATATATTTT. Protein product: CASSGTAYGNTIYF.

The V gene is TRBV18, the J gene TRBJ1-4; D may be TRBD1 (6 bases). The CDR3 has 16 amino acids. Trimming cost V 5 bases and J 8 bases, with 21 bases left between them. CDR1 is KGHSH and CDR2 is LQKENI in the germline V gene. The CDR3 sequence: CASSTGQRAEGEKLFF. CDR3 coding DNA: TGTGCCAGCTCAACCGGACAGAGAGCCGAGGGAGAAAAACTGTTTTTT.

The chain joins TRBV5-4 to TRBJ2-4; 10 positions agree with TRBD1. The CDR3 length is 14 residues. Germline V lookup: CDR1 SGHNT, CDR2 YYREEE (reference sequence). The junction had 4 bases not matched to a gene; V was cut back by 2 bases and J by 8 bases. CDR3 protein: CASSFRDRGYIQYF. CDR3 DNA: TGTGCCAGCAGCTTCCGGGACAGGGGTTACATTCAGTACTTC.

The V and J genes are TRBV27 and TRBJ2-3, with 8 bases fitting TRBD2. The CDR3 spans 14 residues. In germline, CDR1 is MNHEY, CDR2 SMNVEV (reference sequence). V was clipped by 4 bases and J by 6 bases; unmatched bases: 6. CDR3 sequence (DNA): TGTGCCAGCAGTTCGACGCGACTAGCGGATACGCAGTATTTT. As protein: CASSSTRLADTQYF.

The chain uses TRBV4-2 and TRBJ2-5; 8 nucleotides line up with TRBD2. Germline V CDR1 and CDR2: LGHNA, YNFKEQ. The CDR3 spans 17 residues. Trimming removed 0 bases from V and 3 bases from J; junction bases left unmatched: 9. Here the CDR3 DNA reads TGTGCCAGCAGCCAAGATCTATCGCGGGGGGCGGAAGAGACCCAGTACTTC. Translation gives CASSQDLSRGAEETQYF.

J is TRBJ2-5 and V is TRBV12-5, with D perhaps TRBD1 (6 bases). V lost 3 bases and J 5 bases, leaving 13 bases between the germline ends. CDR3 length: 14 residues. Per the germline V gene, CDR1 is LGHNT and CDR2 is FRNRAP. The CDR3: CASGFTGFYETQYF. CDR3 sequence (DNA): TGTGCTAGTGGTTTCACAGGGTTTTATGAGACCCAGTACTTC.

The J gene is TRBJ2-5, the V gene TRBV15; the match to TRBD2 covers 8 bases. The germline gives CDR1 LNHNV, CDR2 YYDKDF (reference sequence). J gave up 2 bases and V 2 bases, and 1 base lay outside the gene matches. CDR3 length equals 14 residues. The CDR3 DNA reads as TGTGCCACCAGCAGAATAGCGGGGCAAGAGACCCAGTACTTC. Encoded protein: CATSRIAGQETQYF.

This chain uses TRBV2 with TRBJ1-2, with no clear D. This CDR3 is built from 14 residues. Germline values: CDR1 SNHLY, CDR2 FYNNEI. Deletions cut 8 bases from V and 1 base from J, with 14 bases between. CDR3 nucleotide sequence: TGTGCCAGCGAGGACCCCACTAGTAACTATGGCTACACCTTC. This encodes CASEDPTSNYGYTF.

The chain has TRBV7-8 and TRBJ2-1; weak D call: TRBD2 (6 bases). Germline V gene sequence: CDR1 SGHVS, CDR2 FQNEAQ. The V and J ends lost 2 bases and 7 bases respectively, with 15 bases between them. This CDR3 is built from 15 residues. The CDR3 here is CASSLRWDSWNEQFF. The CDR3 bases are TGTGCCAGCAGCTTACGGTGGGACTCTTGGAATGAGCAGTTCTTC.